This T cell receptor (beta chain) derives from a study of CD8 T cells in Susac syndrome. Negative isolation yielded CD8+ and CD4+ T cells; FACS enriched TEMRA cells. Germline lookup yields CDR1 SGHRS and CDR2 YFSETQ. The CDR3 is made up of 19 amino acids. The ends lost 0 bases at V and 5 bases at J; junction bases unmatched: 14. Reverse transcription of roughly 0.45 to 1 ug RNA used random hexamers. TCRdb redid the calling of the immunoSEQ multiplex PCR reads with MiXCR, one entry per CDR3 protein. Of over 95,000 distinct CDR3 sequences in the sample, 85% to 95% are singletons; the top ten hold around 0.12%.

The receptor comes from a human donor in good health. The gene calls are TRBV5-1 and TRBJ2-2, with 9 nucleotides matching TRBD2. Sequencing used CD8+ T cells from PBMCs. The CDR3 nucleotides are TGCGCCAGCAGCTTGGAGGTAGCGGGAGTCGGTTCACGAACCGGGGAGCTGTTTTTT. This codes for CASSLEVAGVGSRTGELFF.